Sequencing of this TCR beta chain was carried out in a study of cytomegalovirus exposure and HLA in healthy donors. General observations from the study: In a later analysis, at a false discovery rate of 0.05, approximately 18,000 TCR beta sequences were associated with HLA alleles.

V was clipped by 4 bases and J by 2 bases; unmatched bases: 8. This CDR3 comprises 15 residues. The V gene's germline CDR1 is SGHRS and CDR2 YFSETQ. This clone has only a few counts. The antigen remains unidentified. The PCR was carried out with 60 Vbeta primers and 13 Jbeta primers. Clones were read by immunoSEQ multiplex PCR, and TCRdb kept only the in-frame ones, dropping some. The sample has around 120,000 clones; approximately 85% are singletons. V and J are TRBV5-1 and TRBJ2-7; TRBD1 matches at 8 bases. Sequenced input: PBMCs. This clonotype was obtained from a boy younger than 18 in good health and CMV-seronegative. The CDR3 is CASSLLETGAYEQYF. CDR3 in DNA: TGCGCCAGCAGCCTCCTGGAGACAGGGGCCTACGAGCAGTACTTC.